These T cell receptor beta chains were read from a single sample in a study of blood T cell repertoires in COVID-19. The method was immunoSEQ multiplex PCR; TCRdb's version includes in-frame clones alone and lacks a portion of them. The sample comprises under 450,000 clones, 70% to 90% of which are singletons, and 10% to 15% rests with the top ten. Sequencing was performed on peripheral blood. These receptors came from a woman between 45 and 65 years old with COVID-19, enrolled during active disease. CDR3s include the opening cysteine and the closing phenylalanine or tryptophan. The D gene is left open where the match is weak. Some rows mark clone size as missing; the rest say once, few, many or name a class of expanded clone.

TRBJ2-1 | 15 | . | TRBV29-1 | TRBD1 | CSVPTGASSYNEQFF | TGCAGCGTTCCGACAGGGGCCAGCTCCTACAATGAGCAGTTCTTC
TRBJ1-1 | 14 | . | TRBV4-2 | . | CASSQRQLNTEAFF | TGTGCCAGCAGCCAACGACAGCTAAACACTGAAGCTTTCTTT
TRBJ1-4 | 16 | . | TRBV30 | . | CAWSPSGGKTNEKLFF | TGTGCCTGGAGTCCCTCGGGAGGGAAAACTAATGAAAAACTGTTTTTT
TRBJ1-3 | 16 | . | TRBV7-2 | . | CASSLSGALAGNTIYF | TGTGCCAGCAGCTTATCAGGGGCTTTGGCTGGAAACACCATATATTTT
TRBJ1-2 | 10 | once | TRBV20-1 | . | CSTPDYGYTF | TGCAGCACCCCAGACTATGGCTACACCTTC
TRBJ1-1 | 15 | . | TRBV7-2 | . | CASSLVGLQNTEAFF | TGTGCCAGCAGCTTAGTAGGACTCCAGAACACTGAAGCTTTCTTT
TRBJ2-1 | 11 | . | TRBV20-1 | . | CSGGVMGEQFF | TGCAGTGGCGGGGTTATGGGTGAGCAGTTCTTC
TRBJ2-2 | 15 | . | TRBV7-9 | . | CASTLSRENTGELFF | TGTGCCAGCACCTTGAGCAGGGAGAACACCGGGGAGCTGTTTTTT
TRBJ1-2 | 15 | . | TRBV3-1/TRBV3-2 | TRBD1 | CASSPSTGGYRGYTF | TGTGCCAGCAGCCCGTCGACAGGGGGCTACCGGGGCTACACCTTC
TRBJ2-1 | 16 | . | TRBV11-3 | TRBD2 | CASSFKGSGVPEEQFF | TGTGCCAGCAGCTTTAAGGGTAGCGGGGTCCCCGAGGAGCAGTTCTTC
TRBJ1-1 | 16 | . | TRBV30 | . | CAYLIGDILMNTEAFF | TGTGCCTATCTTATAGGGGACATCCTCATGAACACTGAAGCTTTCTTT
TRBJ2-3 | 15 | . | TRBV7-2 | . | CASSLGTPGTDTQYF | TGTGCCAGCAGCTTAGGGACTCCCGGGACAGATACGCAGTATTTT
TRBJ2-3 | 14 | . | TRBV3-1/TRBV3-2 | TRBD2 | CASSQPGLADTQYF | TGTGCCAGCAGCCAACCGGGACTAGCAGATACGCAGTATTTT
TRBJ2-7 | 16 | . | TRBV5-1 | TRBD2 | CASSETSGGYSYEQYF | TGCGCCAGCAGCGAAACTAGCGGGGGTTACTCCTACGAGCAGTACTTC
TRBJ1-5 | 16 | . | TRBV27 | TRBD1 | CASSFTPAGGSQPQHF | TGTGCCAGCAGTTTTACCCCGGCAGGGGGTAGCCAGCCCCAGCATTTT
TRBJ1-1 | 15 | . | TRBV7-3 | TRBD1 | CASSLTGTGKTEAFF | TGTGCCAGCAGCCTAACCGGGACAGGGAAGACTGAAGCTTTCTTT
TRBJ2-7 | 16 | . | TRBV5-6 | TRBD1 | CASSLGSPIQGSEQYF | TGTGCCAGCAGCCTCGGGTCCCCGATACAGGGGAGCGAGCAGTACTTC